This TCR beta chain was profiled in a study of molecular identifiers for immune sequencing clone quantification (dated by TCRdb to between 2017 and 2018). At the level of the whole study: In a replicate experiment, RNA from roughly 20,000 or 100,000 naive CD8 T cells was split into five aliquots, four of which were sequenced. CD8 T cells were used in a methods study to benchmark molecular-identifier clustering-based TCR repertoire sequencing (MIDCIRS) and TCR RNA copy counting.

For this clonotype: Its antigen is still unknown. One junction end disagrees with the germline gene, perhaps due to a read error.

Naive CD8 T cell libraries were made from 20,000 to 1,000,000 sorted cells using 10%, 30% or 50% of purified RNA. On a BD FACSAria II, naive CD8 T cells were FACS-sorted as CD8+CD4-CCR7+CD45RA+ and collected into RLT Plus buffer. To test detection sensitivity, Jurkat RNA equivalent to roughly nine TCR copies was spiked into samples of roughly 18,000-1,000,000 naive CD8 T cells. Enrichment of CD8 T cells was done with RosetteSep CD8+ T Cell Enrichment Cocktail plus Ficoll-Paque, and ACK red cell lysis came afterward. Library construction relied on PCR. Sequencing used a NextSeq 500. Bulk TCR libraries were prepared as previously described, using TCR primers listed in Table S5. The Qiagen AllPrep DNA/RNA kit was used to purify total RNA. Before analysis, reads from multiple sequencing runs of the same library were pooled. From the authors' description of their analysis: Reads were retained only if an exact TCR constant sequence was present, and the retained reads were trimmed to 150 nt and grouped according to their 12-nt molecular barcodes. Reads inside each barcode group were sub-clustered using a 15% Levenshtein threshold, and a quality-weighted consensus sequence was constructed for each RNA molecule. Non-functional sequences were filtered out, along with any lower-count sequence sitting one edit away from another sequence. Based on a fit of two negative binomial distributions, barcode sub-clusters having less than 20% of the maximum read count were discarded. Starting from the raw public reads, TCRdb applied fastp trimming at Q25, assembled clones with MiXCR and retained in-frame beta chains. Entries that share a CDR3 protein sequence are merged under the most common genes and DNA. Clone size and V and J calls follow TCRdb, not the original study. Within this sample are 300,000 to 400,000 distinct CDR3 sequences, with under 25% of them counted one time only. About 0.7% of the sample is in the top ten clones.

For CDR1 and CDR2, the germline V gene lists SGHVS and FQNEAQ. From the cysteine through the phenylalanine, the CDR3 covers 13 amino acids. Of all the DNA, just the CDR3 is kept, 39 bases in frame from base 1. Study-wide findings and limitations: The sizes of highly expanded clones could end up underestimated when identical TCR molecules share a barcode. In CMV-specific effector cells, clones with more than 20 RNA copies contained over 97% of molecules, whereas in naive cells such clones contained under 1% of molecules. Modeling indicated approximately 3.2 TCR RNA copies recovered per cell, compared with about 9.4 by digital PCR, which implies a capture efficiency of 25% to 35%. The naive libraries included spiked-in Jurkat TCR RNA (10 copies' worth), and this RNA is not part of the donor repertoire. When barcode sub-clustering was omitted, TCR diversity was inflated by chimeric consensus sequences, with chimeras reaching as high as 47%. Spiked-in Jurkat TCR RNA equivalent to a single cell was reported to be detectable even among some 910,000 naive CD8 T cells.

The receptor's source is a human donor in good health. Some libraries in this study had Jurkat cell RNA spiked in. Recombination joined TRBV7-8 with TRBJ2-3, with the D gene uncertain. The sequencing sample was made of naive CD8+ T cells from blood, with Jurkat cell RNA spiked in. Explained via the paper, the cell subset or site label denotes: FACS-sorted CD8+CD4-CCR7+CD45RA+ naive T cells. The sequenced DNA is TGTGCCAGCAGCTTACCATACACAGATATGCAGTATTTT. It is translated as CASSLPYTDMQYF.